Listed below are T cell receptor beta chains from one sample, sequenced in a study of T cells in Graves' hyperthyroidism and ophthalmopathy. TCRdb re-analysed the multiplex PCR reads in MiXCR, keeping a single row per CDR3 protein. This repertoire shows some 510,000 distinct CDR3 sequences, less than 25% found once; its top ten account for roughly 29%. Material: blood. The receptors originated from a man in his late teens or twenties with Graves' hyperthyroidism. Both conserved end residues are part of each CDR3. A D gene is named only where the DNA matches it firmly. Clone size appears in some rows only: once, few, many, or a class for an expanded clone.

v_call: TRBV3-1; d_call: NA; clone_size: few; j_call: TRBJ1-2; cdr3_aa: CASSQDWTGVQGGYTF; cdr3_nt: TGTGCCAGCAGCCAAGATTGGACCGGTGTGCAAGGGGGCTACACCTTC
v_call: TRBV12-3/TRBV12-4; d_call: NA; clone_size: NA; j_call: TRBJ1-2; cdr3_aa: CASSLAPGPGGYTF; cdr3_nt: TGTGCCAGCAGTTTAGCCCCCGGACCGGGGGGCTACACCTTC
v_call: TRBV13; d_call: NA; clone_size: many; j_call: TRBJ1-2; cdr3_aa: CASSLGTDFYGYTF; cdr3_nt: TGTGCCAGCAGCTTAGGGACAGACTTCTATGGCTACACCTTC
v_call: TRBV12-5; d_call: NA; clone_size: many; j_call: TRBJ2-5; cdr3_aa: CASGSQSGSSETQYF; cdr3_nt: TGTGCTAGTGGTTCCCAGTCAGGGAGTTCGGAGACCCAGTACTTC
v_call: TRBV11-2; d_call: TRBD1; clone_size: many; j_call: TRBJ2-5; cdr3_aa: CASSSGQGVGETQYF; cdr3_nt: TGTGCCAGCAGCTCGGGACAGGGGGTGGGAGAGACCCAGTACTTC
v_call: TRBV6-1; d_call: NA; clone_size: NA; j_call: TRBJ1-1; cdr3_aa: CASSETPLNTEAFF; cdr3_nt: TGTGCCAGCAGTGAAACACCTTTGAACACTGAAGCTTTCTTT
v_call: TRBV6-1; d_call: TRBD1; clone_size: NA; j_call: TRBJ1-2; cdr3_aa: CASREQGLGYGYTF; cdr3_nt: TGTGCCAGCAGAGAACAGGGGCTTGGGTATGGCTACACCTTC
v_call: TRBV29-1; d_call: NA; clone_size: NA; j_call: TRBJ2-2; cdr3_aa: CSGGESGELFF; cdr3_nt: TGCAGCGGGGGGGAGTCCGGGGAGCTGTTTTTT
v_call: TRBV7-8; d_call: TRBD2; clone_size: once; j_call: TRBJ2-2; cdr3_aa: CASTLAEYTGELFF; cdr3_nt: TGTGCCAGTACCCTAGCGGAGTACACCGGGGAGCTGTTTTTT
v_call: TRBV7-9; d_call: NA; clone_size: NA; j_call: TRBJ1-1; cdr3_aa: CASSKWAEAFF; cdr3_nt: TGTGCCAGCAGCAAATGGGCTGAAGCTTTCTTT
v_call: TRBV11-3; d_call: NA; clone_size: many; j_call: TRBJ2-2; cdr3_aa: CASSLDGSNTGELFF; cdr3_nt: TGTGCCAGCAGCCTGGACGGATCGAACACCGGGGAGCTGTTTTTT
v_call: TRBV6-2/TRBV6-3; d_call: NA; clone_size: NA; j_call: TRBJ1-2; cdr3_aa: CASRSQGQNGYTF; cdr3_nt: TGTGCCAGCAGGTCACAGGGTCAAAATGGCTACACCTTC
v_call: TRBV28; d_call: TRBD1; clone_size: many; j_call: TRBJ1-2; cdr3_aa: CASSPRDRGDGYTF; cdr3_nt: TGTGCCAGCAGTCCTCGGGACAGGGGAGACGGCTACACCTTC
v_call: TRBV6-5; d_call: NA; clone_size: few; j_call: TRBJ1-1; cdr3_aa: CASSYRPGSRLEAFF; cdr3_nt: TGTGCCAGCAGTTACAGGCCAGGGTCGAGGCTTGAAGCTTTCTTT
v_call: TRBV20-1; d_call: NA; clone_size: many; j_call: TRBJ1-1; cdr3_aa: CSARESGGLREAFF; cdr3_nt: TGCAGTGCTAGAGAGTCTGGGGGACTTAGGGAAGCTTTCTTT
v_call: TRBV12-3/TRBV12-4; d_call: TRBD1; clone_size: NA; j_call: TRBJ1-1; cdr3_aa: CASSLSLGQGGTEAFF; cdr3_nt: TGTGCCAGCAGTTTATCCCTCGGACAGGGAGGGACTGAAGCTTTCTTT
v_call: TRBV6-1; d_call: TRBD2; clone_size: many; j_call: TRBJ2-2; cdr3_aa: CASSEETRLAGNTGELFF; cdr3_nt: TGTGCCAGCAGTGAAGAAACTCGACTAGCGGGGAACACCGGGGAGCTGTTTTTT